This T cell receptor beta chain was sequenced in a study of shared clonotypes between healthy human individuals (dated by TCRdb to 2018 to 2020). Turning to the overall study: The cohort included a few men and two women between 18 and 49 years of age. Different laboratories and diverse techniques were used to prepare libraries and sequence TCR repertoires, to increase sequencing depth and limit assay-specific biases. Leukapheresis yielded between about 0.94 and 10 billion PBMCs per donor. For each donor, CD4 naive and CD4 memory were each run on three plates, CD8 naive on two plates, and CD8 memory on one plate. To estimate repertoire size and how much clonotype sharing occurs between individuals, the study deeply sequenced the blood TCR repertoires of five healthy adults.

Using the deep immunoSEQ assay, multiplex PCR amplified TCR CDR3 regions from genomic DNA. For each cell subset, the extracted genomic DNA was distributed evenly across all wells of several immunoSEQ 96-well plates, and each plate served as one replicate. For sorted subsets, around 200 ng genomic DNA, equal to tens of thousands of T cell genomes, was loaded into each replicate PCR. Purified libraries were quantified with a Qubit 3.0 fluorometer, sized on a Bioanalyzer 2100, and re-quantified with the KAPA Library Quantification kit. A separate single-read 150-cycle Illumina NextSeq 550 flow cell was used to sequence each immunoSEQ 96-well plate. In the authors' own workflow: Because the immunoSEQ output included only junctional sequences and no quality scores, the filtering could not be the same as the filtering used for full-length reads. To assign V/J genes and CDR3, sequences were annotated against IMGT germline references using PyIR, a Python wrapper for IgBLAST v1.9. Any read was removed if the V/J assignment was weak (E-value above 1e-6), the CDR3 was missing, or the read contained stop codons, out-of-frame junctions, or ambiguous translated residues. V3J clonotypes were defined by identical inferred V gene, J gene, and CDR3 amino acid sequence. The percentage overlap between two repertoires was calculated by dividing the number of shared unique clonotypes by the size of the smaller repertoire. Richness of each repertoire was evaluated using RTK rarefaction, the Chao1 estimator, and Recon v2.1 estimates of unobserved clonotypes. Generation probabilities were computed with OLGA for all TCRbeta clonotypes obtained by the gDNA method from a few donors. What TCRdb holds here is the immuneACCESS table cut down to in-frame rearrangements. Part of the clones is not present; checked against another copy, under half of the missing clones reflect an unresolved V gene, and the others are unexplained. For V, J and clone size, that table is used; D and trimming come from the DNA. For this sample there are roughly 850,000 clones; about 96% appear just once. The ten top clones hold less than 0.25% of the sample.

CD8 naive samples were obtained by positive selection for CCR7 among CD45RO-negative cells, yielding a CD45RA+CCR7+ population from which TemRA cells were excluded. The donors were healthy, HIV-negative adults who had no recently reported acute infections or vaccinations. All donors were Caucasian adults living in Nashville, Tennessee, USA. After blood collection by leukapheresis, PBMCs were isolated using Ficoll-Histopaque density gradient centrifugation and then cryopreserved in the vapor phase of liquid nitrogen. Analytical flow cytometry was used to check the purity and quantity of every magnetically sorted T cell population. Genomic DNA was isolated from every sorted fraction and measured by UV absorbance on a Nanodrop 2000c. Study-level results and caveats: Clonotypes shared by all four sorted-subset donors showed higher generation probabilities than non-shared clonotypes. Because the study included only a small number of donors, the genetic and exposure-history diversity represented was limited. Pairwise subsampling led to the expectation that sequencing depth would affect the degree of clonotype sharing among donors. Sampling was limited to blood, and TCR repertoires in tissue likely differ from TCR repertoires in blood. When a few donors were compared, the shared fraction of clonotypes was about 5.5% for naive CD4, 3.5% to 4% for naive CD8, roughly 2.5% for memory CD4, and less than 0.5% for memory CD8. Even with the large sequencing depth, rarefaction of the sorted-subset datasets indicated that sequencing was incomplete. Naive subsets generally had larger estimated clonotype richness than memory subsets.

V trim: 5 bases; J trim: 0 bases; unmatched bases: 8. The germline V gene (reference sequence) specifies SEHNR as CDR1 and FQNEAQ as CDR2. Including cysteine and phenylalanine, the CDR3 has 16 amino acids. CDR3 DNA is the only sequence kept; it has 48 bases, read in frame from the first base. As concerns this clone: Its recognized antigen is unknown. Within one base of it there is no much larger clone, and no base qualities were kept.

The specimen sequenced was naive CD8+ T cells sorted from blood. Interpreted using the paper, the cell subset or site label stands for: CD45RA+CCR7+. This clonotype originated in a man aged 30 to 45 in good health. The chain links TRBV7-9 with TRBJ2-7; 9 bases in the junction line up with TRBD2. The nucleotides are TGTGCCAGCAGCCAAATAAGCGGGAGGAGCTCCTACGAGCAGTACTTC. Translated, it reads CASSQISGRSSYEQYF.